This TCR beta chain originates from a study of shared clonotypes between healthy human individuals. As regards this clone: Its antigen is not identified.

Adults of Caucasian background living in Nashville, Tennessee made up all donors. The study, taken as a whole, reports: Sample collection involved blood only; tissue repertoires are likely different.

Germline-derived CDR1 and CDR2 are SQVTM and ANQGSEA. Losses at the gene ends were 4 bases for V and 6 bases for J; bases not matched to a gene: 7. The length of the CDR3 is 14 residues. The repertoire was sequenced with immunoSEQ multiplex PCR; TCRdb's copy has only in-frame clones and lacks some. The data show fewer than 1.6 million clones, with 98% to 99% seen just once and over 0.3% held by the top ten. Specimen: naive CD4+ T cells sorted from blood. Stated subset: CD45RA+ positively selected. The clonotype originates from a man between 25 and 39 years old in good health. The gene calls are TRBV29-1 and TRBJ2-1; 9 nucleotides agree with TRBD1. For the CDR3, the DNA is TGCAGCGTTGCGAGGACAGGGGTGGGCAATGAGCAGTTCTTC. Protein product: CSVARTGVGNEQFF.